This T cell receptor (beta chain) was observed in a study of shared clonotypes between healthy human individuals. Study in general: Used for every donor were three CD4 naive, three CD4 memory, two CD8 naive and one CD8 memory plate.

Repertoires were generated with immunoSEQ multiplex PCR, while TCRdb's copy carries only in-frame clones and drops some. The data show some 2 million clones, just under 95% seen once. The germline V gene encodes CDR1 KGHSH and CDR2 LQKENI. V gave up 3 bases and J gave up 0 bases, with 17 bases separating them. There are 18 residues in the CDR3. Naive CD8 populations comprised CD45RO-negative cells positively selected for CCR7, excluding terminally differentiated effector memory CD45RA+ cells. The material sequenced was naive CD8+ T cells sorted from blood. The gene calls are TRBV18 and TRBJ2-2; a weak D match, TRBD1 (7 bases). The sequence was obtained from a man younger than 35 in good health. In DNA, the CDR3 is TGTGCCAGCTCACCGCCTATCGCGGGACAGTCGAACACCGGGGAGCTGTTTTTT. Translating it yields CASSPPIAGQSNTGELFF.